A selection of T cell receptor beta chains follows, all from one sample in a study of T cell responses to AZD1222 COVID-19 vaccine. TCRdb's table, derived via immunoSEQ multiplex PCR, lists solely in-frame clones and lacks some. The sample contains tens of thousands of clones, nearly 90% of which appear only once. The sample here was peripheral blood, taken 28 days after the second AZD1222 dose. These receptors were taken from an adult who received the AZD1222 COVID-19 vaccine. Each CDR3 is given without its conserved first and last residue. Fields, in order: V gene, J gene, D gene, CDR3 protein. A D gene is named only where the DNA matches it firmly.

>TRBV5-1|TRBJ2-1|.
ASSLEATYNEQF
>TRBV29-1|TRBJ1-2|TRBD1
SAGRGRGYT
>TRBV4-2|TRBJ2-2|.
ASSLRGGEFANTGELF
>TRBV7-6|TRBJ1-2|TRBD1
ASSPRGPPTNYGYT
>TRBV6-5|TRBJ2-3|.
ASTQTGGGTDTQY
>TRBV27|TRBJ1-5|.
ASSLDRNQPQH
>TRBV7-2|TRBJ2-7|TRBD1
ASSLVGGTGSREQY
>TRBV5-1|TRBJ2-1|.
ASSPQGGSSYNEQF
>TRBV2|TRBJ1-5|TRBD1
ASSGGQGTQPQH
>TRBV7-2|TRBJ2-2|.
ASSLSPQATLVGELF
>TRBV10-3|TRBJ2-1|TRBD2
AISGPGGGTSSYNEQF
>TRBV11-2|TRBJ1-2|.
ASRSRTALGYT
>TRBV5-1|TRBJ1-1|.
ASSLEEWTEAF
>TRBV4-1|TRBJ2-3|.
ASSQERFGQALSLATDTQY
>TRBV28|TRBJ1-1|.
ATGAGALNTEAF
>TRBV28|TRBJ2-7|.
ATLMHISSYEQY
>TRBV9|TRBJ1-4|.
ASSPGGKNEKLF
>TRBV7-9|TRBJ2-3|TRBD1
ASSFGHRGPRTDTQY
>TRBV7-7|TRBJ2-1|TRBD2
ASSLAAGLYNEQF
>TRBV28|TRBJ1-5|.
ASSPLGGSNQPQH
>TRBV7-2|TRBJ1-3|.
ASSLDRSSGFSGNTIY
>TRBV20-1|TRBJ2-7|.
SVELSYEQY
>TRBV7-2|TRBJ1-6|TRBD1
ASSIGTVNSPLH
>TRBV19|TRBJ2-5|.
ASSIVAGARGETQY
>TRBV11-3|TRBJ2-3|TRBD1
ASSLKRRRTGGTDTQY
>TRBV12-3/TRBV12-4|TRBJ1-5|.
ASSSGAQPQH
>TRBV14|TRBJ1-2|.
ASSPGGASPYGYT
>TRBV29-1|TRBJ2-1|TRBD2
SVDYLAGGREQF
>TRBV28|TRBJ2-3|.
ASRPIGGTDTQY
>TRBV6-2/TRBV6-3|TRBJ2-2|.
ASSYSSTNTGELF
>TRBV7-6|TRBJ1-1|.
ASSSQQQNNRETEAF
>TRBV28|TRBJ1-5|TRBD1
ASSSGTGQYSNQPQH
>TRBV27|TRBJ2-1|TRBD2
ASRLAGNYNEQF
>TRBV7-9|TRBJ2-2|.
ASSMTGNTGELF
>TRBV13|TRBJ2-3|TRBD2
ASSPRTSGGTDTQY
>TRBV28|TRBJ2-7|TRBD2
ASSLAGGEQY
>TRBV7-3|TRBJ2-5|.
ASSSDGGVETQY
>TRBV5-1|TRBJ2-3|TRBD2
ASSRWGLAGPDTQY
>TRBV25-1|TRBJ1-6|TRBD1
ASRKWTGGSPLH
>TRBV7-7|TRBJ2-3|TRBD2
ASSPGLADADTQY
>TRBV27|TRBJ1-5|.
ASSFRAGANQPQH